These 2 T cell receptor beta chains share one sample of origin, sequenced in a study of T-cell memory formation after mild COVID-19. MiXCR, applied by TCRdb to the 5' RACE reads, yields one record per CDR3 protein. The data contain about 190,000 distinct CDR3 sequences, around 19% of them singletons. The sequencing sample was made of PBMCs or a T cell subset sorted from them (not recorded which). Every receptor here comes from an adult woman who had mild COVID-19 (a few samples of this study predate the infection). Cell type and time point are not known.

This clonotype showed up just a few times. One end of the junction varies from germline; a read error may be responsible. The rearrangement links TRBV30 to TRBJ1-1, with 8 positions matching TRBD1. CDR3 size: 11 residues. Germline V gene lookup returns CDR1 GTSNPN and CDR2 SVGIG (reference sequence). CDR3 sequence: CAWSIGRGLVF. In nucleotides, the CDR3 is TGTGCCTGGAGTATCGGCAGGGGGCTTGTCTTT.

V and J are TRBV7-2 and TRBJ2-7; D call uncertain. Germline V lookup: CDR1 SGHTA, CDR2 FQGNSA. This CDR3 has 14 amino acids. Deletions cut 1 base from V and 4 bases from J, with 11 bases between. CDR3 nucleotide sequence: TGTGCCAGCAGCTTAGTGCACATAGAGTACGAGCAGTACTTC. Translating gives CASSLVHIEYEQYF.